This passage covers 9 T cell receptor beta chains from one sample sequenced in a study of blood T cell repertoires in COVID-19 (dated by TCRdb to 2018 to 2020). Receptor amplification or capture employed the immunoSEQ multiplex PCR assay. The clones in this table, taken by TCRdb from immuneACCESS, are in-frame only. Not every clone is retained; where verified, under half of the shortfall comes from an unresolved V gene, and the cause of the rest is unknown. This sample comprises 150,000 to 200,000 clones, approximately 90% of them detected only once. The ten largest clones add up to 0.99% of the sample. The sample comprised peripheral blood. Source of these receptors: a man between 18 and 35 years old with acute or convalescent COVID-19.

This chain joins TRBV5-8 and TRBJ1-1, with unresolved D. The CDR3 loop spans 14 amino acids. Germline loops: CDR1 SGHTS, CDR2 YDEGEE. V lost 4 bases to trimming and J lost 0 bases, with 10 bases between them. DNA of the CDR3: TGTGCCAGCAGCCTGGAAACAGTGAACACTGAAGCTTTCTTT. Translated, it gives CASSLETVNTEAFF.

There are a few counts of this clone. The CDR3 bases are TGTGCCAGCAGCTTAGCTCCAACAGGGGCCGGGGAGCTGTTTTTT. Amino acid sequence: CASSLAPTGAGELFF. The V gene is TRBV7-9, the J gene TRBJ2-2; 7 bases are a match to TRBD1. CDR1 is SEHNR, CDR2 FQNEAQ, per germline (reference sequence). V dropped 0 bases and J dropped 6; count of bases not matched to a gene: 4. The CDR3 is made up of 15 amino acids.

V is TRBV19 and J is TRBJ1-1; the D gene is possibly TRBD1 (5 bases). V lost 6 bases and J lost 5, with 16 bases in between. Germline lookup yields CDR1 LNHDA and CDR2 SQIVND (reference sequence). This CDR3 comprises 14 residues. The CDR3 is CASSWQGQETEAFF. For the CDR3, the DNA is TGTGCCAGTAGCTGGCAGGGTCAGGAAACTGAAGCTTTCTTT.

J is TRBJ2-3 and V is TRBV30; 10 bases match TRBD1. The CDR3 extends over 14 amino acids. CDR1 GTSNPN and CDR2 SVGIG come from the germline V gene (reference sequence). Trimming removed 3 bases from V and 4 bases from J; junction bases left unmatched: 4. CDR3 DNA: TGTGCCTGGAGGACAGGGGGCCGAGCAGATACGCAGTATTTT. The encoded protein is CAWRTGGRADTQYF.

V is TRBV1 and J is TRBJ2-3; no DNA check was done on the table's D call, TRBD1. TRBV1 is termed a pseudogene. The CDR3 totals 16 residues. This CDR3 reads CTSSLGDGVPADTQYF. The CDR3 region has the DNA TGCACCAGCAGCCTAGGGGATGGCGTGCCAGCAGATACGCAGTATTTT.

This CDR3 reads CASSRERGASYNEQFF. DNA of the CDR3: TGTGCCAGCAGCAGAGAGCGGGGAGCTTCCTACAATGAGCAGTTCTTC. This sequence joins TRBV7-8 and TRBJ2-1, with 7 bases that match TRBD2. CDR3 length: 16 amino acids. V lost 5 bases, J lost 1 base, and 8 bases stayed unmatched. CDR1 and CDR2 from the germline V gene are SGHVS and FQNEAQ.

This chain uses TRBV6-5 with TRBJ2-2; weak D call: TRBD1 (6 bases). This CDR3 contains 16 residues. CDR1 and CDR2 (germline): MNHEY, SVGAGI. The V gene lost 0 bases and the J gene lost 6 bases, with 14 bases spanning the gap. This CDR3 reads CASSYSWQGSSGELFF. CDR3 sequence (DNA): TGTGCCAGCAGTTACTCGTGGCAGGGGTCTTCCGGGGAGCTGTTTTTT.

V gene TRBV2 combines with J gene TRBJ1-3, with D hard to call. Trimming took off 4 bases at V and 2 bases at J, with 9 bases between the two ends. The CDR3 contains 14 residues. The germline V gene has CDR1 SNHLY and CDR2 FYNNEI. CDR3 region: CASSGSVAGNTIYF. CDR3 in DNA: TGTGCCAGCAGTGGTTCAGTCGCTGGAAACACCATATATTTT.

The chain joins TRBV5-4 to TRBJ1-1, with 7 bases matching TRBD1. The J segment lost 4 bases and the V segment lost 4 bases, leaving 10 bases of the junction unmatched. CDR1 is SGHNT and CDR2 is YYREEE in the germline V gene (reference sequence). CDR3 length: 15 residues. CDR3 loop: CASSGGYRGGTEAFF. CDR3 sequence (DNA): TGTGCCAGCAGCGGGGGGTACAGGGGTGGCACTGAAGCTTTCTTT. Using reference TRBV5-4 and TRBJ1-1 for the parts outside the CDR3, the full variable domain is ETGVTQSPTHLIKTRGQQVTLRCSSQSGHNTVSWYQQALGQGPQFIFQYYREEENGRGNFPPRFSGLQFPNYSSELNVNALELDDSALYLCASSGGYRGGTEAFFGQGTRLTVV.